This entry lists 14 T cell receptor beta chains sequenced from one sample in a study of OX40 agonist ivuxolimab in advanced cancers. Libraries were prepared by immunoSEQ multiplex PCR; TCRdb keeps only in-frame clonotypes and omits some of them. The sample lists tens of thousands of clones; approximately 86% were seen once. This sample comprised CD4+ or CD8+ T cells sorted from blood, obtained in a trial of the OX40 agonist ivuxolimab. These receptors originate from an adult with an advanced solid tumor such as melanoma, head and neck, liver or kidney cancer.

This chain connects TRBV7-2 to TRBJ2-7; D possibly corresponds to TRBD2 (6 bases). The CDR3 covers 13 residues. Germline-derived CDR1 and CDR2 are SGHTA and FQGNSA. Deletions cut 6 bases from V and 5 bases from J, with 14 bases between. In DNA, the CDR3 is TGTGCCAGCAGTCTATCTAGCGTACACGAGCAGTACTTC. This gives the protein CASSLSSVHEQYF. Drawing the rest from reference TRBV7-2 and TRBJ2-7, the complete variable domain is GAGVSQSPSNKVTEKGKDVELRCDPISGHTALYWYRQSLGQGLEFLIYFQGNSAPDKSGLPSDRFSAERTGGSVSTLTIQRTQQEDSAVYLCASSLSSVHEQYFGPGTRLTVT.

This clone was counted between two and nine times. This rearrangement joins TRBV27 to TRBJ1-5; 9 nucleotides match TRBD1. Germline V gene sequence: CDR1 MNHEY, CDR2 SMNVEV (reference sequence). V was clipped by 6 bases and J by 7 bases; unmatched bases: 7. CDR3 length: 14 residues. Written as DNA, the CDR3 is TGTGCCAGCAGCACGGGACAGGGCGGACAGCCCCAGCATTTT. Residues: CASSTGQGGQPQHF.

The genes are TRBV6-5 and TRBJ1-1; maybe TRBD1 (6 bases). Germline CDR1 MNHEY, CDR2 SVGAGI. The CDR3 is 16 residues long. V was shortened by 0 bases and J by 0 bases, with 11 bases between the two germline ends. Here the CDR3 DNA reads TGTGCCAGCAGTTACTCGGGGACACGATTGAACACTGAAGCTTTCTTT. Amino acids: CASSYSGTRLNTEAFF.

V usage is TRBV19 and J usage is TRBJ2-1; 9 positions match TRBD2. The ends lost 3 bases at V and 8 bases at J; junction bases unmatched: 5. This CDR3 is 14 amino acids long. The germline V gene encodes CDR1 LNHDA and CDR2 SQIVND (reference sequence). The CDR3 here is CASSMEREVDEQFF. CDR3 coding DNA: TGTGCCAGTAGTATGGAGCGGGAGGTGGATGAGCAGTTCTTC.

This chain connects TRBV27 to TRBJ2-7, with 7 bases matching TRBD1. Germline values: CDR1 MNHEY, CDR2 SMNVEV (reference sequence). This CDR3 is built from 13 residues. V trimming: 3 bases; J trimming: 4 bases; junction bases outside the gene matches: 3. Here the CDR3 reads CASSFGTAYEQYF. The CDR3 DNA reads as TGTGCCAGCAGTTTCGGGACAGCTTACGAGCAGTACTTC.

The V gene is TRBV27, the J gene TRBJ1-4, with D perhaps TRBD1 (6 bases). The CDR3 length is 16 residues. V was cut by 5 bases and J by 4 bases, with 17 bases left in between. Germline lookup yields CDR1 MNHEY and CDR2 SMNVEV (reference sequence). As DNA, the CDR3 is TGTGCCAGCAGTCCGACAACGGGGGGCTATAATGAAAAACTGTTTTTT. It yields the protein CASSPTTGGYNEKLFF.

The chain carries TRBV27 and TRBJ2-5, with D perhaps TRBD2 (5 bases). Trimming shortened V by 3 bases and J by 6 bases, and 8 bases separated the two germline ends. CDR1 and CDR2 from the germline V gene are MNHEY and SMNVEV (reference sequence). The CDR3 is 12 residues long. The CDR3 spells CASSFGGQTQYF. Here the CDR3 DNA reads TGTGCCAGCAGTTTCGGCGGGCAGACCCAGTACTTC.

This chain uses TRBV28 with TRBJ1-2; D is uncertain. The germline V gene has CDR1 MDHEN and CDR2 SYDVKM. V was pared by 2 bases and J by 8 bases, with 12 bases between. CDR3 length equals 13 residues. CDR3 amino acids: CASSLRTWGGYTF. Written as DNA, the CDR3 is TGTGCCAGCAGTTTAAGGACGTGGGGAGGCTACACCTTC.

The gene calls are TRBV7-2 and TRBJ2-7; TRBD2 is a possible D gene (5 bases). Trimming removed 4 bases from V and 3 bases from J, with 16 bases in between. CDR1 and CDR2 (germline): SGHTA, FQGNSA. The CDR3 contains 15 residues. The CDR3 is CASSSGLLHHYEQYF. CDR3 bases: TGTGCCAGCAGCTCTGGACTCCTTCACCACTACGAGCAGTACTTC.

The chain is built from TRBV9 and TRBJ2-1; 8 nucleotides agree with TRBD2. Losses at the gene ends were 0 bases for V and 3 bases for J; bases not matched to a gene: 2. The CDR3 loop spans 15 amino acids. The germline gives CDR1 SGDLS, CDR2 YYNGEE. CDR3 amino acids: CASSVEGLVYNEQFF. The CDR3 DNA follows: TGTGCCAGCAGCGTAGAGGGACTAGTCTACAATGAGCAGTTCTTC.

The CDR3 region is CAWSVRTGLAEQFF. In DNA form, the CDR3 reads TGTGCCTGGAGTGTAAGGACGGGACTAGCGGAGCAGTTCTTC. The genes are TRBV30 and TRBJ2-1; the match to TRBD2 covers 10 bases. V lost 0 bases and J lost 10; bases outside the gene matches: 6. Germline V gives CDR1 GTSNPN, CDR2 SVGIG (reference sequence). The CDR3 consists of 14 residues.

The chain uses TRBV19 and TRBJ2-6; 7 bases fit TRBD2. This CDR3 spans 15 amino acids. V lost 7 bases to trimming and J lost 1 base; unmatched junction nucleotides: 4. The germline V gene encodes CDR1 LNHDA and CDR2 SQIVND (reference sequence). The CDR3 DNA is TGTGCCAGTACCTGGGGGGGTTCTGGGGCCAACGTCCTGACTTTC. It specifies CASTWGGSGANVLTF.

The chain has TRBV4-1 and TRBJ2-4; 7 positions agree with TRBD1. Germline trimming cut 4 bases from V and 1 base from J; bases unmatched to any gene: 7. In germline, CDR1 is MGHRA, CDR2 YSYEKL. The length of the CDR3 is 16 residues. The CDR3: CASSLGQSGAKNIQYF. For the CDR3, the DNA is TGCGCCAGCAGCCTGGGACAGTCCGGGGCCAAAAACATTCAGTACTTC.

This chain links TRBV30 with TRBJ1-1; D is unresolved. CDR1 and CDR2 (germline): GTSNPN, SVGIG (reference sequence). The CDR3 consists of 11 residues. Here the CDR3 reads CVADVISEAFF. CDR3 sequence (DNA): TGTGTCGCGGACGTAATTTCTGAAGCTTTCTTT.